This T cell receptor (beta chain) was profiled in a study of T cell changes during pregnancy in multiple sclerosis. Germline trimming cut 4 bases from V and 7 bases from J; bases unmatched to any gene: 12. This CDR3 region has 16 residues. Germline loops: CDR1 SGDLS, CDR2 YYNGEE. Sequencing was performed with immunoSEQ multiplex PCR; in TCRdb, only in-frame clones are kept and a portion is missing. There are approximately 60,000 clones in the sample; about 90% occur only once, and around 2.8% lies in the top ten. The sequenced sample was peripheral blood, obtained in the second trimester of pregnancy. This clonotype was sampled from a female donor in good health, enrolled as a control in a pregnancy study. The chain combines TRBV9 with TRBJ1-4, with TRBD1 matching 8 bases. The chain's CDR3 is CASSLSPGQGAEKLFF. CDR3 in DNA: TGTGCCAGCAGCCTAAGCCCCGGACAGGGAGCTGAAAAACTGTTTTTT.